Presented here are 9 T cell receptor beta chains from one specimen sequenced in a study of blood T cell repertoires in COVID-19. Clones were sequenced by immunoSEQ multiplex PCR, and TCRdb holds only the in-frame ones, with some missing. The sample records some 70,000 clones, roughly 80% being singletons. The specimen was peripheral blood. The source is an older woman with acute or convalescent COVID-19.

DNA of the CDR3: TGTGCCTGGAGTGTACTCGCGGATACGCAGTATTTT. Translation gives CAWSVLADTQYF. The rearrangement uses TRBV30 and TRBJ2-3, with no clear D. The CDR3 runs 12 residues. Trimming stripped 0 bases from V and 6 bases from J, with 7 bases between. Germline CDR1 and CDR2: GTSNPN and SVGIG (reference sequence).

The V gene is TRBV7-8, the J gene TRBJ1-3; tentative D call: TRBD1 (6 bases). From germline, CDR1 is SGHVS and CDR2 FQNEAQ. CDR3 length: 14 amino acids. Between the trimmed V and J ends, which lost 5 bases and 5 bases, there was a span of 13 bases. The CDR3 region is CASSPRGPRNTIYF. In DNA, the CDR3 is TGTGCCAGCAGCCCCAGGGGCCCCAGAAACACCATATATTTT. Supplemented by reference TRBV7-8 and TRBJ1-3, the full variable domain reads GAGVSQSPRYKVAKRGQDVALRCDPISGHVSLFWYQQALGQGPEFLTYFQNEAQLDKSGLPSDRFFAERPEGSVSTLKIQRTQQEDSAVYLCASSPRGPRNTIYFGEGSWLTVV.

The CDR3, as DNA: TGTGCCACCAGCCGTGGACTAGCGGGGGAGAATACGCAGTATTTT. Amino acids: CATSRGLAGENTQYF. The V call is TRBV15, the J call TRBJ2-3; 13 positions agree with TRBD2. This CDR3 region has 15 residues. Germline lookup yields CDR1 LNHNV and CDR2 YYDKDF (reference sequence). With 5 bases clipped from V and 7 bases from J, the junction kept 6 bases outside the gene matches. Complete variable domain (other parts from reference TRBV15 and TRBJ2-3): DAMVIQNPRYQVTQFGKPVTLSCSQTLNHNVMYWYQQKSSQAPKLLFHYYDKDFNNEADTPDNFQSRRPNTSFCFLDIRSPGLGDTAMYLCATSRGLAGENTQYFGPGTRLTVL.

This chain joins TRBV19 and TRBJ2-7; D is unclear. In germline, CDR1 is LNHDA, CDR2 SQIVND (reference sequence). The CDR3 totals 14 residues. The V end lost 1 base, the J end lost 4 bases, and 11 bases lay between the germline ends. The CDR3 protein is CASSIAGYQYEQYF. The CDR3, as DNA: TGTGCCAGTAGTATAGCCGGGTATCAATACGAGCAGTACTTC.

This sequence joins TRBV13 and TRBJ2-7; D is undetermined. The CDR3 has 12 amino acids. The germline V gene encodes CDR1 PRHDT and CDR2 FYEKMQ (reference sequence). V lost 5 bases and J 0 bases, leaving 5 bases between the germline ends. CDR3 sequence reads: CASSRSSYEQYF. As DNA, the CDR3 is TGTGCCAGCAGCCGGAGCTCCTACGAGCAGTACTTC.

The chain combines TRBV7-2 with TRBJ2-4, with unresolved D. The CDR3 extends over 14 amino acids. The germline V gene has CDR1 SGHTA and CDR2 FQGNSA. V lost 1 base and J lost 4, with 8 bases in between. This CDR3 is CASSLGRHKNIQYF. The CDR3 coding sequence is TGTGCCAGCAGCTTAGGCAGGCATAAAAACATTCAGTACTTC.

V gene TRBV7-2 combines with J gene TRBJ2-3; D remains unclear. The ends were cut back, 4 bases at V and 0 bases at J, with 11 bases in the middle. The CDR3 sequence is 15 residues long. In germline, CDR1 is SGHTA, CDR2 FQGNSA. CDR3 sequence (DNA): TGTGCCAGCAGCTCCGCTTTGGGCAGCACAGATACGCAGTATTTT. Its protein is CASSSALGSTDTQYF.

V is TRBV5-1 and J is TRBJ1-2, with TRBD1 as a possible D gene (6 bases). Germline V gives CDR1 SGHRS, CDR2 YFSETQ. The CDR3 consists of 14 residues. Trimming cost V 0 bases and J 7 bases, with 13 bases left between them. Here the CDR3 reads CASSLDRERGGYTF. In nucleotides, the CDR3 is TGCGCCAGCAGCTTGGACAGGGAGAGAGGTGGCTACACCTTC.

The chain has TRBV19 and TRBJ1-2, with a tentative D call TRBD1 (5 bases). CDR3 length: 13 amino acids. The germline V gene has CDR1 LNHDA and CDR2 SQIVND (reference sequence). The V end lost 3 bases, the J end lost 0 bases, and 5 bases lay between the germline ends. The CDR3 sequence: CASSMTANYGYTF. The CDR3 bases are TGTGCCAGTAGTATGACAGCTAACTATGGCTACACCTTC. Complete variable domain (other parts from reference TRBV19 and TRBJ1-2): DGGITQSPKYLFRKEGQNVTLSCEQNLNHDAMYWYRQDPGQGLRLIYYSQIVNDFQKGDIAEGYSVSREKKESFPLTVTSAQKNPTAFYLCASSMTANYGYTFGSGTRLTVV.